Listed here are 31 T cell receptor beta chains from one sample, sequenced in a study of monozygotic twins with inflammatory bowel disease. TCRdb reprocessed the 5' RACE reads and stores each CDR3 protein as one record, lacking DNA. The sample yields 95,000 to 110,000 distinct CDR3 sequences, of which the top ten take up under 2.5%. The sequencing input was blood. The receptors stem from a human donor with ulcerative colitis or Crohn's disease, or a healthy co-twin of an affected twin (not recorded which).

CDR3 amino acids: CSVVKGAGYNEQFF. The genes are TRBV29-1 and TRBJ2-1; TCRdb reports TRBD1, a call that lacks DNA to check it against. The germline V gene has CDR1 SQVTM and CDR2 ANQGSEA. The CDR3 covers 14 residues.

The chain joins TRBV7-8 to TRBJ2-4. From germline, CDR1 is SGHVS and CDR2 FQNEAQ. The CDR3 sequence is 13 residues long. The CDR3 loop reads CASSLVSQNIQYF.

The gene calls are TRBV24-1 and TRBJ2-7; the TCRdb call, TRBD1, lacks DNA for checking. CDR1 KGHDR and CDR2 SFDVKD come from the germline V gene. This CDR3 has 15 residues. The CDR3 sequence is CATSDGVGDAYEQYF.

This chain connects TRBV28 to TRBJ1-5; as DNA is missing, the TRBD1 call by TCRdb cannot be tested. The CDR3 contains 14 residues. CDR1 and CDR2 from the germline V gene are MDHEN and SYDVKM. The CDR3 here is CASSFGGSSQPQHF. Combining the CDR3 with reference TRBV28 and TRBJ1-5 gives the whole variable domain DVKVTQSSRYLVKRTGEKVFLECVQDMDHENMFWYRQDPGLGLRLIYFSYDVKMKEKGDIPEGYSVSREKKERFSLILESASTNQTSMYLCASSFGGSSQPQHFGDGTRLSIL.

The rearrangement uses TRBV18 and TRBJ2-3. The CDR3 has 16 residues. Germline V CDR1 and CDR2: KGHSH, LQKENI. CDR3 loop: CASSPPLRGTTDTQYF.

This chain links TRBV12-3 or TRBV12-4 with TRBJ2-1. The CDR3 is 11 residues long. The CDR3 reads CASSFPLAPFF.

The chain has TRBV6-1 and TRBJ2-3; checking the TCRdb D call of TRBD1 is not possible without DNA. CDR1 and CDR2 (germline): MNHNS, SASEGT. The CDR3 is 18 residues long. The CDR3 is CASSAIPGWGSSTDTQYF.

The CDR3 region is CASSYLGNEQFF. V gene TRBV6-2 or TRBV6-3 combines with J gene TRBJ2-1. Germline CDR1 reads MNHEY; CDR2 reads SVGEGT. The CDR3 covers 12 residues.

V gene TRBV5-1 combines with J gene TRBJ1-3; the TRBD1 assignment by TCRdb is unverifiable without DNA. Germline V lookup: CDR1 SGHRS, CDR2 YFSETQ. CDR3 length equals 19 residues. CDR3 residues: CASSWTSGQGASSGNTIYF.

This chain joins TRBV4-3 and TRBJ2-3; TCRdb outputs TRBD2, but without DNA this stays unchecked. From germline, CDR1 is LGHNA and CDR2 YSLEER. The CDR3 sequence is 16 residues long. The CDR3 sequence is CASSQETSGSSDTQYF.

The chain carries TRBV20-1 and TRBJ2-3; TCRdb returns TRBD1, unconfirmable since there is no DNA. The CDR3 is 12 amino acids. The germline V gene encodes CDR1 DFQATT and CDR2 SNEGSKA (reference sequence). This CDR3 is CGGQGESDTQYF.

CDR3 amino acids: CASSTDGANVLTF. This chain connects TRBV19 to TRBJ2-6. Germline-derived CDR1 and CDR2 are LNHDA and SQIVND (reference sequence). This CDR3 region has 13 residues.

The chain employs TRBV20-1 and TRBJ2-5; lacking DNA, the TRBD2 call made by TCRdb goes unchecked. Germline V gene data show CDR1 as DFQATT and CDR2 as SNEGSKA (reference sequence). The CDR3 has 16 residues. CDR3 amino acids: CSARDLRDWNRMTQYF.

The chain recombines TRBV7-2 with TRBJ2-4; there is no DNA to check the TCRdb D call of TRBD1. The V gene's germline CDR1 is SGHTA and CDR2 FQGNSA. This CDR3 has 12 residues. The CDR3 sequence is CASSFDRGVQYF.

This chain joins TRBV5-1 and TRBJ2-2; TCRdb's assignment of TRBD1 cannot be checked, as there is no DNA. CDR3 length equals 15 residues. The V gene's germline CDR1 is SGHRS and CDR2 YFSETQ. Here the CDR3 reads CASSRDRSNTGELFF.

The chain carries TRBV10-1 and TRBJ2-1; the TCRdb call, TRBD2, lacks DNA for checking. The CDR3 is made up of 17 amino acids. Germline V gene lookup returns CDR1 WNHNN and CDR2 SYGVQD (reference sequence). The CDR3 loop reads CASREGRWTSGSDEQFF.

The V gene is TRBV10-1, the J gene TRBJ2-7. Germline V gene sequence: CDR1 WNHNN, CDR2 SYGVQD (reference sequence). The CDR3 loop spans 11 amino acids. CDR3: CASSETSQQYF.

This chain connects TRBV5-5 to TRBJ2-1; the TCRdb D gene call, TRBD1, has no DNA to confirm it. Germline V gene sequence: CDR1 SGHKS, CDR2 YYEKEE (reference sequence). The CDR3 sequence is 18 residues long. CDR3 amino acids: CASSLGWGAGSSYNEQFF.

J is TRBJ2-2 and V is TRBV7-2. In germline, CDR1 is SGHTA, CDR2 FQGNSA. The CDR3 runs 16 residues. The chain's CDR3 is CASSLEHTPSTGELFF.

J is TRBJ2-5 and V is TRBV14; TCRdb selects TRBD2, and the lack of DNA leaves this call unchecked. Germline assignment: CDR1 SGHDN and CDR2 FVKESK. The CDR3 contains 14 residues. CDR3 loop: CASRLAGVGETQYF.

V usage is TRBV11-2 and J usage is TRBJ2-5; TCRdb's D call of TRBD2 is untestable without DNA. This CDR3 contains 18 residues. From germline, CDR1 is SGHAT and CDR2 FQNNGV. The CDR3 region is CASSSGTSGRRRQETQYF. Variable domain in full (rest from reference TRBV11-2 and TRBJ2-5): EAGVAQSPRYKIIEKRQSVAFWCNPISGHATLYWYQQILGQGPKLLIQFQNNGVVDDSQLPKDRFSAERLKGVDSTLKIQPAKLEDSAVYLCASSSGTSGRRRQETQYFGPGTRLLVL.

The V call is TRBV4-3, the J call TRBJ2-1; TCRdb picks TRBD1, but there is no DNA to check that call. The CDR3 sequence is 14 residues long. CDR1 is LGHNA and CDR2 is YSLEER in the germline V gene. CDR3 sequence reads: CASSQDRFPDEQFF.

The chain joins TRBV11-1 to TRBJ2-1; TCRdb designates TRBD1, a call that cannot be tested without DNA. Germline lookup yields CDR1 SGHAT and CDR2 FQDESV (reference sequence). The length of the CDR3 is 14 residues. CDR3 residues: CASSKGQGGSEQFF.

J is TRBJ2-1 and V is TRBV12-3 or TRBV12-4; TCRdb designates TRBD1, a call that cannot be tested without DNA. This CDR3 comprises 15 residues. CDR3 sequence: CASSKTGEGVNEQFF.

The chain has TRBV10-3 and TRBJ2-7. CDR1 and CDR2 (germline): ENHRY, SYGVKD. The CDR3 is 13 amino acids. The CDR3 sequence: CAISERPPYEQYF.

CDR3 residues: CASSVNQGTGANVLTF. The rearrangement uses TRBV9 and TRBJ2-6; the D call from TCRdb, TRBD1, cannot be confirmed without DNA. Germline CDR1 is SGDLS and CDR2 is YYNGEE. The CDR3 consists of 16 residues. The whole variable domain, remainder taken from reference TRBV9 and TRBJ2-6, is DSGVTQTPKHLITATGQRVTLRCSPRSGDLSVYWYQQSLDQGLQFLIQYYNGEERAKGNILERFSAQQFPDLHSELNLSSLELGDSALYFCASSVNQGTGANVLTFGAGSRLTVL.

The chain's CDR3 is CASSARQVIGGTEAFF. This chain uses TRBV9 with TRBJ1-1; TCRdb picks TRBD1, but there is no DNA to check that call. CDR3 length: 16 residues. Germline CDR1 reads SGDLS; CDR2 reads YYNGEE.

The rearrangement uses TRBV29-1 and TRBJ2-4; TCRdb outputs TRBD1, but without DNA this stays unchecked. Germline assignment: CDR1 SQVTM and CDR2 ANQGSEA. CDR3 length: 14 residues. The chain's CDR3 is CSVGQGLAKNIQYF.

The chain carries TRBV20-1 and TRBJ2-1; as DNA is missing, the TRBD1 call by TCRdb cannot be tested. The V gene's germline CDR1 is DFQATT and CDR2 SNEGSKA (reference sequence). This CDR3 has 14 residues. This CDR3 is CSALGGGTSREQFF.

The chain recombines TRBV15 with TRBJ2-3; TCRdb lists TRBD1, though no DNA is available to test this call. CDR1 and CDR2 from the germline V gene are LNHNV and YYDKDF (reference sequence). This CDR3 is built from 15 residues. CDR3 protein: CATSRDRGETDTQYF.

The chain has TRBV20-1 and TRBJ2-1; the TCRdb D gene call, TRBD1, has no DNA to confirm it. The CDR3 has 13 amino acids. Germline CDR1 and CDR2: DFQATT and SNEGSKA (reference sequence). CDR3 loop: CSAPGQYYNEQFF.